This TCR beta chain was retrieved from a study of cytomegalovirus exposure and HLA in healthy donors. General study findings and limits: Presence/absence analyses assumed roughly uniform sequencing depth across donors. As was reported, the HLA-A and HLA-B alleles of most subjects were accurately predicted from TCR beta sequences. TCR beta sequences numbering around 15,000 were associated with HLA alleles at 0.05 false discovery rate in a later analysis.

This clone was counted once. Its antigen is undetermined. V was pared by 0 bases and J by 3 bases, with 13 bases between. Germline-derived CDR1 and CDR2 are WNHNN and SYGVQD (reference sequence). The CDR3 length is 16 residues. The PCR used 60 Vbeta and 13 Jbeta primers. Generated by immunoSEQ multiplex PCR, the TCRdb table keeps only in-frame clones and is missing some. Of around 120,000 clones in the sample, more than 70% were seen once. Sequencing input: PBMCs. The chain uses TRBV10-1 and TRBJ2-3; no clear D. The TCR comes from a human donor in good health. DNA for the CDR3: TGCGCCAGCAGTGAGTCAGGAATGGCGGATACAGATACGCAGTATTTT. Translating gives CASSESGMADTDTQYF.